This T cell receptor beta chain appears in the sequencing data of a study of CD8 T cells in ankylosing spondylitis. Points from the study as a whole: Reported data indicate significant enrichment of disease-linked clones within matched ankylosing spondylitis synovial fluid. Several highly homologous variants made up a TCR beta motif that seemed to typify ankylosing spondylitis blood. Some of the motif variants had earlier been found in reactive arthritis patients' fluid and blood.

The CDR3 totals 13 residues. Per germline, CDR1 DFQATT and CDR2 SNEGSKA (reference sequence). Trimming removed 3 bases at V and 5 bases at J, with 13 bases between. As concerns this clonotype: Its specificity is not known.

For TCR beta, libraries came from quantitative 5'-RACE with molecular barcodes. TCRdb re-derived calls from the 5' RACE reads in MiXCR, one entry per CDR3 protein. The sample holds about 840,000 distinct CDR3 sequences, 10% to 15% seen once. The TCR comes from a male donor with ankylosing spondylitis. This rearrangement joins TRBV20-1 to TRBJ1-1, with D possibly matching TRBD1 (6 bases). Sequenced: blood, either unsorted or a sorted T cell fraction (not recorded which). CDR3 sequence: CSASTGGGTEAFF. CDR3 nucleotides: TGCAGTGCTAGTACGGGAGGGGGGACTGAAGCTTTCTTT.